The T cell receptor (beta chain) described here comes from a study of T cells in Graves' hyperthyroidism and ophthalmopathy. V lost 4 bases and J 8 bases, leaving 16 bases between the germline ends. The length of the CDR3 is 14 residues. In germline, CDR1 is SGHRS, CDR2 YFSETQ. It was RNA transcripts that yielded the amplified TCR beta CDR3 regions. The HTBI set primed first-round TCR CDR3 RT-PCR. Via MiXCR, TCRdb re-called the multiplex PCR reads, giving one row per CDR3 protein. The sample holds 340,000 or so distinct CDR3 sequences, about 20% seen once. This chain uses TRBV5-1 with TRBJ2-1; D is possibly TRBD2 (6 bases). The TCR originated in a woman aged 45-65 years with Graves' hyperthyroidism. The source material was blood. CDR3 in DNA: TGCGCCAGCAGCCTCCGGCCCGGCGGGGATGAGCAGTTCTTC. Residues: CASSLRPGGDEQFF. Using reference TRBV5-1 and TRBJ2-1 for the parts outside the CDR3, the full variable domain is KAGVTQTPRYLIKTRGQQVTLSCSPISGHRSVSWYQQTPGQGLQFLFEYFSETQRNKGNFPGRFSGRQFSNSRSEMNVSTLELGDSALYLCASSLRPGGDEQFFGPGTRLTVL.